These 21 T cell receptor beta chains were all obtained from the same sample, sequenced in a study of regulatory and conventional T cells in RAG deficiency. Data came from immunoSEQ multiplex PCR; TCRdb stores just in-frame clones and leaves some out. Of 25,000 to 30,000 clones listed, about 96% are singletons. Blood CD4+ CD25-low CD127-high conventional T cells supplied the genomic DNA template. The same specimen was also included in a second study, on regulatory T cells. From that paper: Amplification used 52 TRBV primers and 13 TRBJ primers.

Input material: CD25- CD4+ T cells sorted from blood. These receptors came from a human donor in good health.

V usage is TRBV19 and J usage is TRBJ1-1, with a tentative D call TRBD1 (5 bases). Per the germline V gene, CDR1 is LNHDA and CDR2 is SQIVND (reference sequence). The length of the CDR3 is 16 residues. Trimming removed 1 base from V and 1 base from J, with 13 bases in between. The CDR3 sequence: CASSIVRGTGNTEAFF. The DNA of the CDR3 is TGTGCCAGTAGTATAGTTCGGGGGACGGGGAACACTGAAGCTTTCTTT.

This clone was detected once. The chain carries TRBV10-3 and TRBJ2-7; the D gene is possibly TRBD2 (5 bases). Deletions cut 3 bases from V and 3 bases from J, with 9 bases between. The CDR3 consists of 13 residues. Germline assignment: CDR1 ENHRY and CDR2 SYGVKD. CDR3 DNA: TGTGCCATCAGTGATCGGGGTGTCTACGAGCAGTACTTC. Amino acid sequence: CAISDRGVYEQYF.

The V and J genes are TRBV10-2 and TRBJ2-7; D remains unclear. With 0 bases removed from V and 1 base from J, the gap between germline ends came to 13 bases. Germline lookup yields CDR1 WSHSY and CDR2 SAAADI. The length of the CDR3 is 16 residues. CDR3 sequence: CASSESRLANSYEQYF. The CDR3 coding sequence is TGCGCCAGCAGTGAGTCGAGACTGGCCAATTCCTACGAGCAGTACTTC.

This clone was seen a handful of times. The V call is TRBV6-5, the J call TRBJ1-4; 9 positions match TRBD1. Germline values: CDR1 MNHEY, CDR2 SVGAGI. The V and J ends lost 5 bases and 5 bases, in that order; junction bases with no gene match: 6. The CDR3 has 15 residues. As DNA, the CDR3 is TGTGCCAGCAGTCCCCCCGGGACAGGGAATGAAAAACTGTTTTTT. It translates to CASSPPGTGNEKLFF.

The rearrangement joins TRBV11-2 to TRBJ2-7, with a possible D match to TRBD1 (6 bases). The length of the CDR3 is 16 residues. The V gene's germline CDR1 is SGHAT and CDR2 FQNNGV. The V end was cut by 5 bases, the J end by 3 bases, with 20 bases between. As DNA, the CDR3 is TGTGCCAGCAGCGAAAACAGGGTAGACCTAATCTACGAGCAGTACTTC. Its protein is CASSENRVDLIYEQYF.

V and J are TRBV19 and TRBJ2-6, with D perhaps TRBD1 (6 bases). The CDR3 covers 16 residues. Trimming took off 10 bases at V and 0 bases at J, with 16 bases between the two ends. CDR1 is LNHDA and CDR2 is SQIVND in the germline V gene (reference sequence). CDR3 residues: CATYRALSSGANVLTF. CDR3 nucleotides: TGTGCCACTTACAGGGCCCTTAGCTCTGGGGCCAACGTCCTGACTTTC.

The J gene is TRBJ1-1, the V gene TRBV6-1; D may be TRBD1 (6 bases). The germline V gene has CDR1 MNHNS and CDR2 SASEGT. Between the trimmed V and J ends, which lost 6 bases and 0 bases, there was a span of 14 bases. The CDR3 consists of 15 residues. CDR3 sequence reads: CASRVTGTLNTEAFF. Written as DNA, the CDR3 is TGTGCCAGCAGAGTGACAGGAACCTTGAACACTGAAGCTTTCTTT.

V and J are TRBV5-1 and TRBJ2-7; 12 bases agree with TRBD2. Germline CDR1 and CDR2: SGHRS and YFSETQ. The CDR3 is 15 amino acids. After removal of 2 bases from V and 6 bases from J, the junction contained 6 bases not matched to a gene. CDR3 protein: CASSFLLAGGREQYF. CDR3 nucleotide sequence: TGCGCCAGCAGCTTCCTTCTAGCGGGGGGGCGCGAGCAGTACTTC.

This chain links TRBV2 with TRBJ1-4; no clear D gene. The V gene lost 6 bases and the J gene lost 3 bases, with 11 bases spanning the gap. CDR3 length: 14 residues. Germline V gene sequence: CDR1 SNHLY, CDR2 FYNNEI. CDR3 in DNA: TGTGCCAGCAGCGGTATGCGGGCTAATGAAAAACTGTTTTTT. It yields the protein CASSGMRANEKLFF.

For the CDR3, the DNA is TGTGCCAGCAGCCACCGACTAGCGGGGGAAGAGACCCAGTACTTC. Amino acids: CASSHRLAGEETQYF. The chain joins TRBV4-2 to TRBJ2-5; TRBD2 matches at 12 bases. There are 15 residues in the CDR3. Germline V gene lookup returns CDR1 LGHNA and CDR2 YNFKEQ. The ends lost 3 bases at V and 3 bases at J; junction bases unmatched: 2.

The CDR3 DNA follows: TGTGCCAGCAGGGGGACAGGGAGATCCTACAATGAGCAGTTCTTC. This codes for CASRGTGRSYNEQFF. The chain couples TRBV6-5 to TRBJ2-1; 9 bases are a match to TRBD1. Germline V gene lookup returns CDR1 MNHEY and CDR2 SVGAGI. V gave up 6 bases and J gave up 1 base; unmatched junction bases: 4. The CDR3 extends over 15 amino acids.

The chain combines TRBV5-1 with TRBJ1-5; 9 bases fit TRBD1. V lost 4 bases to trimming and J lost 8 bases; unmatched junction nucleotides: 10. The CDR3 loop spans 15 amino acids. The V gene's germline CDR1 is SGHRS and CDR2 YFSETQ. CDR3 nucleotide sequence: TGCGCCAGCAGCCCACGGACAGGGGTCTCTGAGCCCCAGCATTTT. Translation gives CASSPRTGVSEPQHF.

The V and J genes are TRBV10-1 and TRBJ2-1; 9 bases are shared with TRBD2. V was clipped by 8 bases and J by 7 bases; unmatched bases: 15. Germline lookup yields CDR1 WNHNN and CDR2 SYGVQD (reference sequence). The CDR3 runs 16 residues. CDR3 in amino acids: CASASAGGTPGNEQFF. The CDR3 DNA reads as TGCGCCAGCGCATCAGCGGGGGGCACCCCGGGAAATGAGCAGTTCTTC.

This chain joins TRBV11-2 and TRBJ2-7; TRBD1 is a possible D gene (5 bases). The CDR3 contains 16 residues. CDR1 and CDR2 (germline): SGHAT, FQNNGV. V was pared by 0 bases and J by 0 bases, with 12 bases between. The CDR3 sequence: CASSLESGSSSYEQYF. The DNA for the CDR3 is TGTGCCAGCAGCTTAGAATCAGGGTCAAGCTCCTACGAGCAGTACTTC.

The V gene is TRBV18, the J gene TRBJ1-1; D is ambiguous. CDR3 length equals 13 residues. The ends were cut back, 0 bases at V and 11 bases at J, with 13 bases in the middle. The V gene's germline CDR1 is KGHSH and CDR2 LQKENI. CDR3: CASSPPAGSGAFF. CDR3 bases: TGTGCCAGCTCACCACCGGCAGGCTCGGGGGCTTTCTTT.

This clone has just one count. This chain uses TRBV5-1 with TRBJ1-1, with TRBD1 matching 11 bases. After removal of 3 bases from V and 6 bases from J, the junction contained 1 base not matched to a gene. The CDR3 extends over 13 amino acids. The germline gives CDR1 SGHRS, CDR2 YFSETQ. The CDR3 sequence: CASSSGQGAEAFF. In nucleotides, the CDR3 is TGCGCCAGCAGCTCGGGACAGGGGGCTGAAGCTTTCTTT.

The CDR3 spells CASNSIVEEGLGTQYF. The CDR3 DNA follows: TGTGCCAGCAACTCAATTGTCGAGGAGGGACTGGGGACCCAGTACTTC. This chain connects TRBV28 to TRBJ2-5; D perhaps matches TRBD2 (6 bases). Germline V gene lookup returns CDR1 MDHEN and CDR2 SYDVKM. Deletions cut 7 bases from V and 7 bases from J, with 25 bases between. The CDR3 is made up of 16 amino acids. The complete variable domain, with remaining parts taken from reference TRBV28 and TRBJ2-5, reads DVKVTQSSRYLVKRTGEKVFLECVQDMDHENMFWYRQDPGLGLRLIYFSYDVKMKEKGDIPEGYSVSREKKERFSLILESASTNQTSMYLCASNSIVEEGLGTQYFGPGTRLLVL.

The chain has TRBV6-6 and TRBJ2-7; 10 bases map to TRBD1. Germline values: CDR1 MNHNY, CDR2 SVGAGI (reference sequence). The CDR3 totals 14 residues. The trim removed 0 bases at V and 7 bases at J, leaving 3 bases unmatched. The CDR3 coding sequence is TGTGCCAGCAGTTACTCGGGACAGGGGACTGAGCAGTACTTC. This encodes CASSYSGQGTEQYF.

The rearrangement links TRBV6-5 to TRBJ2-7, with 7 bases identical to TRBD2. Germline lookup yields CDR1 MNHEY and CDR2 SVGAGI. This CDR3 region has 14 residues. J lost 4 bases, V lost 4 bases, and 7 bases had no gene match. The CDR3 DNA sequence: TGTGCCAGCAGTTCCCCGGGAGGAGGGTACGAGCAGTACTTC. This sequence encodes CASSSPGGGYEQYF.

The rearrangement joins TRBV4-1 to TRBJ1-2; maybe TRBD1 (5 bases). The germline V gene has CDR1 MGHRA and CDR2 YSYEKL. CDR3 size: 14 residues. Between the trimmed V and J ends, which lost 0 bases and 5 bases, there was a span of 10 bases. CDR3 DNA sequence: TGCGCCAGCAGCCAAGACAGGGCCTCATATGGCTACACCTTC. As protein: CASSQDRASYGYTF.

The chain has TRBV5-1 and TRBJ2-7, with TRBD1 as a possible D gene (6 bases). The germline V and J ends were trimmed by 4 bases and 7 bases, with 18 bases remaining between them. This CDR3 is built from 14 residues. Germline V CDR1 and CDR2: SGHRS, YFSETQ. CDR3 sequence reads: CASSPGQPGGEQYF. For the CDR3, the DNA is TGCGCCAGCAGCCCGGGACAACCTGGCGGGGAGCAGTACTTC.